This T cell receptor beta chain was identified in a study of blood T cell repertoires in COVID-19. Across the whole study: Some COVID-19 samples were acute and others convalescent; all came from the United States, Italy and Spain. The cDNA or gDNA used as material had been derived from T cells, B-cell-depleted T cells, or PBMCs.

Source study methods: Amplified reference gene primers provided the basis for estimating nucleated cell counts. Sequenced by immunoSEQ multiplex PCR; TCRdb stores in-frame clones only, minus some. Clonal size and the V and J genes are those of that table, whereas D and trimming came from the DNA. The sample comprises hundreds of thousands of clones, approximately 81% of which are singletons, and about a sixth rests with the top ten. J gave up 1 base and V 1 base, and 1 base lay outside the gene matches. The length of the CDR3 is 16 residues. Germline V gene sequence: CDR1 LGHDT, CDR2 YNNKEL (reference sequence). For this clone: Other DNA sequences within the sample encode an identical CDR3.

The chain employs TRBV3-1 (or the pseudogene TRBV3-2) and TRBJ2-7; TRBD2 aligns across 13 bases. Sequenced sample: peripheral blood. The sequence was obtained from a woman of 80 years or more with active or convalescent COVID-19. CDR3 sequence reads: CASSQGLAGGSYEQYF. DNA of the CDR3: TGTGCCAGCAGCCAAGGACTAGCGGGAGGTTCCTACGAGCAGTACTTC.